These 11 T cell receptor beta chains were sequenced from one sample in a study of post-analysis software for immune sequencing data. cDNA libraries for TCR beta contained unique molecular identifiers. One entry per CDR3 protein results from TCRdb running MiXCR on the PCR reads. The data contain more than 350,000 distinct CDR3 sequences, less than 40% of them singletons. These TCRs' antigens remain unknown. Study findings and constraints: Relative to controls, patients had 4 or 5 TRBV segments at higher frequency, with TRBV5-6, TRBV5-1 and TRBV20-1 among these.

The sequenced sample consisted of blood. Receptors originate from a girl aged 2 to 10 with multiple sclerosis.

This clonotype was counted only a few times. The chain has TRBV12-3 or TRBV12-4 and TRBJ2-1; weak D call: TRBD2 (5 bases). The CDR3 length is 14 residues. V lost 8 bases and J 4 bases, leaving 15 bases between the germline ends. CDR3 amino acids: CASGKEGPYNEQFF. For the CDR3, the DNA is TGTGCCAGCGGGAAAGAGGGCCCTTACAATGAGCAGTTCTTC.

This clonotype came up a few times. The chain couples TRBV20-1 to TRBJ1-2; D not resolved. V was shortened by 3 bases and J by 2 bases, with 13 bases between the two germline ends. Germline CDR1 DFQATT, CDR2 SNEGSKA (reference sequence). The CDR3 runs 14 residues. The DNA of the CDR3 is TGCAGTGCTAGTTCCCCGGAAACGAACTATGGCTACACCTTC. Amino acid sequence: CSASSPETNYGYTF.

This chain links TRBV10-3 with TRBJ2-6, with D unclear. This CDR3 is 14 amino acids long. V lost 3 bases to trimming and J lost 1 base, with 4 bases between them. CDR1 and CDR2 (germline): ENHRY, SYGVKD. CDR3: CAISDRSGANVLTF. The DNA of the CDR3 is TGTGCCATCAGTGATAGGTCTGGGGCCAACGTCCTGACTTTC.

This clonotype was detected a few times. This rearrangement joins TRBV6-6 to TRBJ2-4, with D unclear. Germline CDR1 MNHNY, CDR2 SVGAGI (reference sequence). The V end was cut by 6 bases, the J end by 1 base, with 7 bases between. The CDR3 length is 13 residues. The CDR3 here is CASRSEAKNIQYF. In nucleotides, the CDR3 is TGTGCCAGCAGGTCAGAGGCCAAAAACATTCAGTACTTC.

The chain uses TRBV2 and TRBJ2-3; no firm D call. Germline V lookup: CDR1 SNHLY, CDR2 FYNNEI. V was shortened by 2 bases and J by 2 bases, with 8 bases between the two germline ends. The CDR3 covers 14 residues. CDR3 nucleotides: TGTGCCAGCAGTGAATATGTAAACACAGATACGCAGTATTTT. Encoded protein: CASSEYVNTDTQYF.

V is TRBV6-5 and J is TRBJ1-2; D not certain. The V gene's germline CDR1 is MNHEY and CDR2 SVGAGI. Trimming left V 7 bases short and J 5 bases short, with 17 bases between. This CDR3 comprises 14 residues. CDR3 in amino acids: CASTRPTLLYGYTF. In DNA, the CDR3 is TGTGCCAGCACCCGGCCCACCCTACTATATGGCTACACCTTC.

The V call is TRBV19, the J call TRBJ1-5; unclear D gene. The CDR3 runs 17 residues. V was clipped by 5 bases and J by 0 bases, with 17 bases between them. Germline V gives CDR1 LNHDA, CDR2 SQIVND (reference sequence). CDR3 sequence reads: CASSPDSPYISNQPQHF. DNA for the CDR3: TGTGCCAGTAGTCCCGATTCACCATACATTAGCAATCAGCCCCAGCATTTT.

For the CDR3, the DNA is TGTGCCAGCAGCTTAGGCTGGGGCACAGATACGCAGTATTTT. Translating it yields CASSLGWGTDTQYF. The gene calls are TRBV7-6 and TRBJ2-3; D is ambiguous. CDR1 SGHVS and CDR2 FNYEAQ come from the germline V gene. V lost 1 base and J 1 base, leaving 6 bases between the germline ends. This CDR3 is 14 amino acids long.

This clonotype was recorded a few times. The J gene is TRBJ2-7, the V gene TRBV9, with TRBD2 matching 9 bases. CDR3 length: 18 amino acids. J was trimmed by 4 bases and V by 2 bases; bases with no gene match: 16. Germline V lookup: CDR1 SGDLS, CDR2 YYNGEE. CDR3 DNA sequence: TGTGCCAGCAGCGTCCATAGCGGGAGCCCCGGAACGGGGTACGAGCAGTACTTC. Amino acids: CASSVHSGSPGTGYEQYF.

CDR3 loop: CASHPSTNEKLFF. The DNA of the CDR3 is TGTGCCAGCCACCCATCGACTAATGAAAAACTGTTTTTT. This chain connects TRBV6-1 to TRBJ1-4; D not resolved. Looked up from germline, CDR1 is MNHNS and CDR2 is SASEGT. The CDR3 consists of 13 residues. V was pared by 8 bases and J by 2 bases, with 9 bases between.

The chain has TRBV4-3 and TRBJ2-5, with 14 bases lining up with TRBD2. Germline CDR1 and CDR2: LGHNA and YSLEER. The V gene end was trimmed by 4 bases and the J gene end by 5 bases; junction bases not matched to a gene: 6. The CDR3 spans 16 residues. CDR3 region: CASSRSGTSGGETQYF. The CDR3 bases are TGCGCCAGCAGCCGCTCCGGGACTAGCGGGGGCGAGACCCAGTACTTC.